Described below is a single T cell receptor beta chain sequence and its context. No antigen is known for it. Clones were sequenced by immunoSEQ multiplex PCR, and TCRdb holds only the in-frame ones, with some missing. The data contain around 130,000 clones, 86% of them singletons. The data originate from a study of identifying expanded T cells in peripheral blood. Study-level results: Clone count variance between approximately 2-week samples rose with total template count.

Trimming took 4 bases from V and 4 from J, leaving 10 bases between them. The CDR3 is made up of 13 amino acids. CDR1 and CDR2 (germline): ENHRY, SYGVKD. No infections or other immune events were documented during collection. Specimen: blood. The sequence derives from a person between 18 and 75 years old in good health. J is TRBJ2-5 and V is TRBV10-3; possible D gene TRBD1, 7 bases. The CDR3 loop is CAISVQGGETQYF. The CDR3 bases are TGTGCCATCAGTGTTCAGGGGGGAGAGACCCAGTACTTC.